Below, 30 T cell receptor beta chains from the same sample are listed, as sequenced in a study of blood T cell repertoires in COVID-19. Sequencing used immunoSEQ multiplex PCR; TCRdb keeps in-frame clones, though not all of them. The sample has roughly 170,000 clones, about 85% seen once. The sample was peripheral blood. These receptors were taken from a woman aged 45 to 65 with COVID-19, enrolled during active disease.

This clone came up a few times. V gene TRBV2 combines with J gene TRBJ2-4; D might be TRBD2 (5 bases). CDR3 length: 13 residues. Trimming took 1 base from V and 8 from J, leaving 9 bases between them. CDR1 SNHLY and CDR2 FYNNEI come from the germline V gene. The CDR3: CASSEVGGDIQYF. The CDR3 nucleotides read TGTGCCAGCAGTGAAGTAGGAGGAGACATTCAGTACTTC.

The chain couples TRBV12-3 or TRBV12-4 to TRBJ1-2, with unresolved D. Trimming took 2 bases from V and 5 from J, leaving 6 bases between them. The CDR3 runs to 12 residues. The CDR3 region has the DNA TGTGCCAGCAGTTTAACTCGGTATGGCTACACCTTC. Amino acids: CASSLTRYGYTF.

V and J are TRBV6-5 and TRBJ2-7; D may be TRBD2 (6 bases). The V end was cut by 8 bases, the J end by 2 bases, with 16 bases between. Germline CDR1 MNHEY, CDR2 SVGAGI. There are 14 residues in the CDR3. The CDR3 is CASAHFGGTYEQYF. CDR3 nucleotides: TGTGCCAGCGCCCACTTCGGGGGAACCTACGAGCAGTACTTC.

In its sample, this clone was seen once. The chain couples TRBV9 to TRBJ1-4; 7 bases are a match to TRBD1. The CDR3 loop spans 15 amino acids. V dropped 3 bases and J dropped 4; count of bases not matched to a gene: 6. From germline, CDR1 is SGDLS and CDR2 YYNGEE. CDR3 sequence reads: CASSDPGQLNEKLFF. DNA of the CDR3: TGTGCCAGCAGCGACCCGGGACAGCTTAATGAAAAACTGTTTTTT.

The chain has TRBV13 and TRBJ2-4; 11 bases agree with TRBD2. Trimming removed 5 bases from V and 4 bases from J; junction bases left unmatched: 4. The CDR3 runs to 15 residues. Germline V lookup: CDR1 PRHDT, CDR2 FYEKMQ (reference sequence). The CDR3 loop is CASSSSSGGKNIQYF. The CDR3 DNA reads as TGTGCCAGCAGCAGCTCTAGCGGGGGGAAAAACATTCAGTACTTC.

V gene TRBV21-1 combines with J gene TRBJ1-5. TRBV21-1 is a recognized pseudogene. This CDR3 region has 14 residues. The chain's CDR3 is CASSKSGINQPQHF. The CDR3 DNA reads TGTGCCAGCAGCAAAAGCGGAATCAATCAGCCCCAGCATTTT.

The J gene is TRBJ2-2, the V gene TRBV14; D is perhaps TRBD1 (5 bases). The germline gives CDR1 SGHDN, CDR2 FVKESK. Trimming stripped 0 bases from V and 1 base from J, with 15 bases between. CDR3 length: 18 residues. CDR3 sequence reads: CASSQDPHRLWNTGELFF. The CDR3 nucleotides read TGTGCCAGCAGCCAAGATCCTCACAGGCTCTGGAACACCGGGGAGCTGTTTTTT.

The table lists this clone with a few counts. The V and J genes are TRBV6-6 and TRBJ2-3; 7 positions match TRBD1. V lost 10 bases to trimming and J lost 1 base; unmatched junction nucleotides: 5. Germline values: CDR1 MNHNY, CDR2 SVGAGI (reference sequence). The CDR3 is 13 residues long. DNA for the CDR3: TGTGCCACCACGGGGACAGGCACAGATACGCAGTATTTT. Residues: CATTGTGTDTQYF.

The V and J genes are TRBV5-4 and TRBJ2-3, with 10 bases aligning to TRBD2. The CDR3 consists of 17 residues. The V gene's germline CDR1 is SGHNT and CDR2 YYREEE (reference sequence). Trimming took 0 bases from V and 4 from J; bases not matched to a gene: 8. CDR3 sequence reads: CASSLGGLAGGADTQYF. Here the CDR3 DNA reads TGTGCCAGCAGCTTGGGTGGTTTAGCGGGGGGTGCAGATACGCAGTATTTT.

This chain connects TRBV19 to TRBJ1-5, with 10 bases identical to TRBD1. The V gene end was trimmed by 6 bases and the J gene end by 6 bases; junction bases not matched to a gene: 8. Per the germline V gene, CDR1 is LNHDA and CDR2 is SQIVND (reference sequence). CDR3 length: 15 residues. In DNA, the CDR3 is TGTGCCAGTAGGACTAATCGGACAGGGGGTCAGCCCCAGCATTTT. The encoded protein is CASRTNRTGGQPQHF.

V and J are TRBV28 and TRBJ2-4; 7 positions match TRBD1. This CDR3 contains 13 residues. The germline V gene encodes CDR1 MDHEN and CDR2 SYDVKM. J lost 7 bases, V lost 4 bases, and 4 bases had no gene match. CDR3 protein: CASSSDRVNIQYF. The DNA of the CDR3 is TGTGCCAGCAGTTCCGACAGGGTGAACATTCAGTACTTC.

Turning to this clone: A much larger clone lies one base from this, so it may be a read error. In the same sample, other DNA sequences code for this CDR3. This chain links TRBV7-2 with TRBJ2-1, with TRBD1 as a possible D gene (6 bases). Trimming left V 1 base short and J 0 bases short, with 10 bases between. Looked up from germline, CDR1 is SGHTA and CDR2 is FQGNSA. This CDR3 comprises 16 residues. CDR3 residues: CASSLEGDSSYNEQFF. As DNA, the CDR3 is TGTGCCAGCAGCTTAGAGGGGGATAGCTCCTACAATGAGCAGTTCTTC.

This chain joins TRBV2 and TRBJ1-1; TRBD1 might be the D (5 bases). The V gene lost 6 bases and the J gene lost 0 bases, with 11 bases spanning the gap. Per germline, CDR1 SNHLY and CDR2 FYNNEI. CDR3 length: 14 residues. As DNA, the CDR3 is TGTGCCAGCAGGGGCAGGGTCATGAACACTGAAGCTTTCTTT. Its translation: CASRGRVMNTEAFF.

The J gene is TRBJ2-1, the V gene TRBV7-6; 9 bases map to TRBD2. This CDR3 has 16 residues. Germline lookup yields CDR1 SGHVS and CDR2 FNYEAQ. Losses at the gene ends were 2 bases for V and 5 bases for J; bases not matched to a gene: 7. CDR3 in amino acids: CASSLSSGGSNNEQFF. The CDR3 bases are TGTGCCAGCAGCTTAAGTAGCGGGGGTTCCAACAATGAGCAGTTCTTC. Filled out from reference TRBV7-6 and TRBJ2-1, the complete variable domain reads GAGVSQSPRYKVTKRGQDVALRCDPISGHVSLYWYRQALGQGPEFLTYFNYEAQQDKSGLPNDRFSAERPEGSISTLTIQRTEQRDSAMYRCASSLSSGGSNNEQFFGPGTRLTVL.

V gene TRBV6-2 or TRBV6-3 combines with J gene TRBJ2-3, with TRBD2 matching over 11 bases. The CDR3 extends over 17 amino acids. Per germline, CDR1 MNHEY and CDR2 SVGEGT. The V gene end was trimmed by 0 bases and the J gene end by 4 bases; junction bases not matched to a gene: 6. CDR3 DNA: TGTGCCAGCAGTTACTCCCGGACTAGCGGGTCCCCAGATACGCAGTATTTT. Its protein product is CASSYSRTSGSPDTQYF.

The genes are TRBV5-1 and TRBJ1-1; 9 bases align to TRBD1. V trimming: 3 bases; J trimming: 1 base; junction bases outside the gene matches: 4. The CDR3 contains 15 residues. CDR1 and CDR2 (germline): SGHRS, YFSETQ. This chain's CDR3 is CASSSGQGRNTEAFF. CDR3 DNA sequence: TGCGCCAGCAGCTCAGGACAGGGGAGGAACACTGAAGCTTTCTTT.

This clone was observed a single time. The chain uses TRBV3-1 (or the pseudogene TRBV3-2) and TRBJ2-3; 8 bases agree with TRBD2. Germline lookup yields CDR1 LGHDT and CDR2 YNNKEL (reference sequence). The CDR3 loop spans 17 amino acids. V lost 4 bases to trimming and J lost 1 base; unmatched junction nucleotides: 10. The CDR3 sequence: CASSPSRRGARTDTQYF. In DNA form, the CDR3 reads TGTGCCAGCAGCCCCAGCCGGCGGGGGGCCCGCACAGATACGCAGTATTTT.

The genes are TRBV5-6 and TRBJ2-7; TRBD2 matches 12 bases. CDR1 SGHDT and CDR2 YYEEEE come from the germline V gene. The CDR3 has 15 amino acids. V lost 1 base and J lost 5; bases outside the gene matches: 4. The chain's CDR3 is CASSLTSGGPDEQYF. The DNA for the CDR3 is TGTGCCAGCAGCTTGACTAGCGGGGGGCCGGACGAGCAGTACTTC.

The chain joins TRBV9 to TRBJ2-1, with 8 bases lining up with TRBD1. CDR3 length equals 16 residues. The V gene's germline CDR1 is SGDLS and CDR2 YYNGEE. V lost 0 bases to trimming and J lost 6 bases; unmatched junction nucleotides: 8. The CDR3 region is CASSVVQGAPGNEQFF. The CDR3 bases are TGTGCCAGCAGCGTAGTGCAGGGGGCCCCCGGCAATGAGCAGTTCTTC.

This clone was picked up a small number of times. This chain uses TRBV6-5 with TRBJ2-1; perhaps TRBD1 as D (6 bases). The CDR3 has 13 residues. Looked up from germline, CDR1 is MNHEY and CDR2 is SVGAGI. The V end lost 10 bases, the J end lost 8 bases, and 18 bases lay between the germline ends. The CDR3 DNA is TGTGCCACGCATGATGGCAGGGGCCATGAGCAGTTCTTC. It is translated as CATHDGRGHEQFF.

The gene calls are TRBV3-1 (or the pseudogene TRBV3-2) and TRBJ1-2, with D tentatively TRBD1 (5 bases). This CDR3 spans 17 amino acids. Trimming cost V 4 bases and J 5 bases, with 23 bases left between them. The germline V gene has CDR1 LGHDT and CDR2 YNNKEL (reference sequence). Written as DNA, the CDR3 is TGTGCCAGCAGCCTCGGAATAGACCCGGCGACAGTTTATGGCTACACCTTC. Protein product: CASSLGIDPATVYGYTF.

This sequence joins TRBV30 and TRBJ2-3; 9 bases map to TRBD2. The trim removed 8 bases at V and 6 bases at J, leaving 6 bases unmatched. The V gene's germline CDR1 is GTSNPN and CDR2 SVGIG (reference sequence). The CDR3 is made up of 12 amino acids. CDR3 coding DNA: TGTGCCGGGGATAGCGGGGGTGATACGCAGTATTTT. This translates into CAGDSGGDTQYF.

V is TRBV5-5 and J is TRBJ2-5, with 7 bases identical to TRBD1. The germline CDR1 and CDR2 sequences are SGHKS and YYEKEE (reference sequence). V trimming: 2 bases; J trimming: 1 base; junction bases outside the gene matches: 2. The CDR3 is made up of 14 amino acids. The CDR3: CASSLGTVQETQYF. The CDR3 DNA reads as TGTGCCAGCAGCTTAGGGACAGTCCAAGAGACCCAGTACTTC.

The chain combines TRBV2 with TRBJ1-5; TRBD1 matches 9 bases. Germline V CDR1 and CDR2: SNHLY, FYNNEI. Losses at the gene ends were 4 bases for V and 2 bases for J; bases not matched to a gene: 3. The CDR3 has 15 residues. The CDR3 loop is CASSGTGVGNQPQHF. The CDR3 DNA sequence: TGTGCCAGCAGTGGGACAGGGGTTGGCAATCAGCCCCAGCATTTT.

The CDR3 nucleotides are TGCGCCAGCAGCTTGGGTGGGTTGGCTAGCGGGCACAATGAGCAGTTCTTC. Translation gives CASSLGGLASGHNEQFF. The rearrangement links TRBV5-1 to TRBJ2-1, with 8 bases that match TRBD2. V trimming: 0 bases; J trimming: 5 bases; junction bases outside the gene matches: 10. The length of the CDR3 is 17 residues. From germline, CDR1 is SGHRS and CDR2 YFSETQ.

The chain recombines TRBV7-9 with TRBJ1-2; tentatively, D is TRBD1 (6 bases). The CDR3 is 13 amino acids. V lost 3 bases and J lost 4, with 9 bases in between. Germline CDR1 and CDR2: SEHNR and FQNEAQ (reference sequence). The CDR3 DNA reads TGTGCCAGCAGCTTTGGGACAAGCTATGGCTACACCTTC. This gives the protein CASSFGTSYGYTF. The whole variable domain, filled in from reference TRBV7-9 and TRBJ1-2, reads DTGVSQNPRHKITKRGQNVTFRCDPISEHNRLYWYRQTLGQGPEFLTYFQNEAQLEKSRLLSDRFSAERPKGSFSTLEIQRTEQGDSAMYLCASSFGTSYGYTFGSGTRLTVV.

V gene TRBV4-3 combines with J gene TRBJ2-2; 9 bases fit TRBD2. This CDR3 contains 14 residues. The germline gives CDR1 LGHNA, CDR2 YSLEER. The J segment lost 0 bases and the V segment lost 11 bases, leaving 4 bases of the junction unmatched. The CDR3 DNA reads TGCGCCGGAAGCGGGGGGACGAACACCGGGGAGCTGTTTTTT. Translation: CAGSGGTNTGELFF.

This chain connects TRBV5-4 to TRBJ1-1, with no clear D. The CDR3 is made up of 12 amino acids. V shed 4 bases and J shed 4 bases, with 8 bases lying between them. Germline V gene lookup returns CDR1 SGHNT and CDR2 YYREEE (reference sequence). The CDR3 here is CASSPYGTEAFF. Here the CDR3 DNA reads TGTGCCAGCAGCCCCTATGGCACTGAAGCTTTCTTT.

The chain combines TRBV30 with TRBJ2-7; tentatively, D is TRBD2 (7 bases). Germline CDR1 reads GTSNPN; CDR2 reads SVGIG (reference sequence). Trimming left V 5 bases short and J 5 bases short, with 13 bases between. The CDR3 runs to 12 residues. The CDR3, as DNA: TGTGCCTGGGGCCGGGGGGCAAACGAGCAGTACTTC. It codes for CAWGRGANEQYF. Combining the CDR3 with reference TRBV30 and TRBJ2-7 gives the whole variable domain SQTIHQWPATLVQPVGSPLSLECTVEGTSNPNLYWYRQAAGRGLQLLFYSVGIGQISSEVPQNLSASRPQDRQFILSSKKLLLSDSGFYLCAWGRGANEQYFGPGTRLTVT.

The V and J genes are TRBV25-1 and TRBJ1-1; 9 bases are a match to TRBD1. Looked up from germline, CDR1 is MGHDK and CDR2 is SYGVNS. The CDR3 contains 17 residues. V gave up 0 bases and J gave up 3 bases; unmatched junction bases: 8. The DNA for the CDR3 is TGTGCCAGCAGTGAATATGGGCGGGGACAGGGAGACACTGAAGCTTTCTTT. It translates to CASSEYGRGQGDTEAFF.